These 30 T cell receptor beta chains were all obtained from the same sample, sequenced in a study of T-cell reconstitution after alpha-beta-depleted transplantation in children. Using unique molecular identifiers, the investigators prepared the TCRbeta library. TCRdb called the PCR reads again in MiXCR, with one record for every CDR3 protein. There are 350,000 to 400,000 distinct CDR3 sequences in the sample; approximately 20% occur only once, and less than 4.5% lies in the top ten. Sequenced material: PBMCs from the stem cell graft donor, taken from the stem cell graft. All receptors derive from a human donor who donated a stem cell graft to a child with acute myeloid leukemia.

This clonotype was picked up many times. The chain joins TRBV5-1 to TRBJ2-1, with 7 bases identical to TRBD2. Germline trimming cut 1 base from V and 7 bases from J; bases unmatched to any gene: 14. This CDR3 region has 17 residues. CDR1 is SGHRS and CDR2 is YFSETQ in the germline V gene. CDR3 region: CASSLSPIGLVRNEQFF. The CDR3 coding sequence is TGCGCCAGCAGCTTGAGTCCTATCGGACTAGTGAGAAATGAGCAGTTCTTC.

This clonotype was picked up many times. This sequence joins TRBV12-3 or TRBV12-4 and TRBJ2-7, with 11 positions matching TRBD2. This CDR3 comprises 15 residues. The J segment lost 1 base and the V segment lost 5 bases, leaving 4 bases of the junction unmatched. CDR3 loop: CASSGLAGGSYEQYF. The DNA for the CDR3 is TGTGCCAGCAGTGGGCTAGCGGGAGGTTCCTACGAGCAGTACTTC.

This clonotype was observed a few times. V gene TRBV6-2 or TRBV6-3 combines with J gene TRBJ2-1; no firm D call. The CDR3 is made up of 16 amino acids. Between the trimmed V and J ends, which lost 2 bases and 0 bases, there was a span of 11 bases. Germline assignment: CDR1 MNHEY and CDR2 SVGEGT. CDR3 sequence reads: CASSYVAGTSYNEQFF. CDR3 sequence (DNA): TGTGCCAGCAGTTACGTGGCAGGAACCTCCTACAATGAGCAGTTCTTC.

In this sample, this clonotype turned up many times. The gene calls are TRBV20-1 and TRBJ1-5; perhaps TRBD1 as D (6 bases). CDR3 length: 13 amino acids. Germline CDR1 and CDR2: DFQATT and SNEGSKA (reference sequence). This chain's CDR3 is CSASDRSNQPQHF. For the CDR3, the DNA is TGCAGCGCCTCCGACAGGAGCAATCAGCCCCAGCATTTT.

This clonotype was found a few times. The chain has TRBV12-3 or TRBV12-4 and TRBJ2-2; D is perhaps TRBD1 or TRBD2 (5 bases each). The germline V and J ends were trimmed by 7 bases and 5 bases, with 11 bases remaining between them. The CDR3 spans 13 residues. Here the CDR3 DNA reads TGTGCCAGCATGTGGGGGTCGACCGGGGAGCTGTTTTTT. This gives the protein CASMWGSTGELFF.

The chain employs TRBV4-1 and TRBJ2-1; D ambiguous. This CDR3 is built from 14 residues. Per the germline V gene, CDR1 is MGHRA and CDR2 is YSYEKL. Trimming cost V 0 bases and J 6 bases, with 9 bases left between them. The CDR3 DNA sequence: TGCGCCAGCAGCCAAGATCGGTCCCGCAATGAGCAGTTCTTC. It is translated as CASSQDRSRNEQFF.

The chain employs TRBV12-3 or TRBV12-4 and TRBJ1-1, with D tentatively TRBD1 (5 bases). This CDR3 contains 14 residues. Trimming took 6 bases from V and 0 from J, leaving 11 bases between them. CDR3 bases: TGTGCCAGCAGACCGGACACTTTGAACACTGAAGCTTTCTTT. This encodes CASRPDTLNTEAFF.

This chain joins TRBV10-3 and TRBJ2-3; a weak D match, TRBD2 (6 bases). The CDR3 length is 16 residues. With 3 bases removed from V and 7 bases from J, the gap between germline ends came to 20 bases. CDR1 ENHRY and CDR2 SYGVKD come from the germline V gene. For the CDR3, the DNA is TGTGCCATCAGTGACAGTCGTGGACTAATGACGCATACGCAGTATTTT. It encodes CAISDSRGLMTHTQYF.

This clonotype turned up a few times. The CDR3 bases are TGTGCCAGCAGCGCTGATAGCCCTACTAGCGGGAGAAGCACAGATACGCAGTATTTT. Its protein product is CASSADSPTSGRSTDTQYF. The rearrangement links TRBV7-6 to TRBJ2-3; TRBD2 aligns across 11 bases. CDR3 length: 19 amino acids. J lost 0 bases, V lost 5 bases, and 13 bases had no gene match. The germline CDR1 and CDR2 sequences are SGHVS and FNYEAQ.

The chain employs TRBV28 and TRBJ2-3; 11 bases match TRBD2. Losses at the gene ends were 5 bases for V and 5 bases for J; bases not matched to a gene: 9. CDR1 is MDHEN, CDR2 SYDVKM, per germline. The CDR3 is made up of 16 amino acids. The CDR3 protein is CASSLPSLAGVDTQYF. CDR3 DNA: TGTGCCAGCAGTCTACCATCACTAGCGGGAGTAGATACGCAGTATTTT.

This clonotype was found a few times. V is TRBV5-1 and J is TRBJ2-1; 8 nucleotides line up with TRBD1. The CDR3 is made up of 13 amino acids. With 3 bases clipped from V and 7 bases from J, the junction kept 3 bases outside the gene matches. Germline values: CDR1 SGHRS, CDR2 YFSETQ. CDR3 DNA sequence: TGCGCCAGCAGCTCCAGGGGGCGGAATGAGCAGTTCTTC. Its protein is CASSSRGRNEQFF.

This clonotype was seen repeatedly, ten times or more. This chain links TRBV20-1 with TRBJ2-1; D remains ambiguous. The CDR3 spans 11 residues. Germline V CDR1 and CDR2: DFQATT, SNEGSKA (reference sequence). V gave up 7 bases and J gave up 8 bases, with 12 bases separating them. In DNA form, the CDR3 reads TGCAGTGGGCAGGCGCAGGATGAGCAGTTCTTC. This translates into CSGQAQDEQFF.

This clonotype is a singleton in its sample. The rearrangement links TRBV3-1 to TRBJ2-7; 10 bases line up with TRBD2. The CDR3 length is 16 residues. The junction had 12 bases not matched to a gene; V was cut back by 3 bases and J by 7 bases. The germline gives CDR1 LGHDT, CDR2 YNNKEL (reference sequence). The CDR3 sequence: CASSHERSSGSSEQYF. The CDR3 coding sequence is TGTGCCAGCAGCCATGAACGGTCTAGCGGGAGTAGTGAGCAGTACTTC.

The chain uses TRBV12-3 or TRBV12-4 and TRBJ2-2; no firm D call. The germline V and J ends were trimmed by 6 bases and 0 bases, with 8 bases remaining between them. CDR3 length equals 14 residues. The CDR3 reads CASRPIANTGELFF. In DNA, the CDR3 is TGTGCCAGCAGACCTATCGCGAACACCGGGGAGCTGTTTTTT.

With regard to this clonotype: Germline is not matched at one junction end, which may reflect a read error. The CDR3 nucleotides are TGTGCCAGCAGCGTGACTAGCGGGAGGGCCTATAATGAGCAGTTCTTC. Residues: CASSVTSGRAYNEQFF. The gene calls are TRBV7-3 and TRBJ2-1; 14 bases line up with TRBD2. Germline V lookup: CDR1 SGHTA, CDR2 FQGTGA. The CDR3 loop spans 16 amino acids.

The chain recombines TRBV29-1 with TRBJ1-2; D may be TRBD1 (6 bases). The CDR3 runs to 15 residues. V lost 5 bases and J lost 4, with 20 bases in between. In germline, CDR1 is SQVTM, CDR2 ANQGSEA. The CDR3 DNA follows: TGCAGCGTTTTGGAAACAGGGCTAGGTCGCTATGGCTACACCTTC. This encodes CSVLETGLGRYGYTF.

This CDR3 is CASSHGNYNEQFF. The DNA for the CDR3 is TGTGCCAGCAGTCACGGGAACTACAATGAGCAGTTCTTC. The chain couples TRBV12-3 or TRBV12-4 to TRBJ2-1; tentatively, D is TRBD2 (5 bases). The CDR3 covers 13 residues. Deletions cut 5 bases from V and 3 bases from J, with 8 bases between.

This clonotype was found a few times. The chain couples TRBV5-5 to TRBJ1-5; maybe TRBD1 (6 bases). Trimming left V 0 bases short and J 7 bases short, with 14 bases between. The CDR3 contains 15 residues. Germline V CDR1 and CDR2: SGHKS, YYEKEE (reference sequence). The CDR3 DNA reads TGTGCCAGCAGCTTGGAGGGGGGCTACGGACAGCCCCAGCATTTT. This gives the protein CASSLEGGYGQPQHF.

The J gene is TRBJ2-7, the V gene TRBV5-1, with 9 bases aligning to TRBD2. Germline V lookup: CDR1 SGHRS, CDR2 YFSETQ. V lost 1 base, J lost 0 bases, and 5 bases stayed unmatched. The CDR3 contains 16 residues. This CDR3 reads CASSLRLAGPSYEQYF. The DNA of the CDR3 is TGCGCCAGCAGCTTGAGGCTAGCGGGACCCTCCTACGAGCAGTACTTC.

This clonotype was recorded a few times. The chain has TRBV28 and TRBJ1-2, with a tentative D call TRBD1 (5 bases). V lost 10 bases and J 4 bases, leaving 16 bases between the germline ends. Germline V CDR1 and CDR2: MDHEN, SYDVKM. The CDR3 runs 13 residues. The CDR3 loop is CATRLTAPYGYTF. In DNA form, the CDR3 reads TGTGCCACCAGATTGACAGCCCCCTATGGCTACACCTTC.

The chain carries TRBV28 and TRBJ2-7, with 11 bases identical to TRBD2. Germline CDR1 reads MDHEN; CDR2 reads SYDVKM. V dropped 11 bases and J dropped 5; count of bases not matched to a gene: 5. This CDR3 has 12 residues. The CDR3 DNA reads TGTGCCTTAGCGGGAGGGCCGGACGAGCAGTACTTC. It is translated as CALAGGPDEQYF.

The chain recombines TRBV7-2 with TRBJ2-1; TRBD1 matches at 7 bases. Germline values: CDR1 SGHTA, CDR2 FQGNSA. After removal of 1 base from V and 8 bases from J, the junction contained 8 bases not matched to a gene. The CDR3 sequence is 15 residues long. The CDR3 loop reads CASSLGGQMVYEQFF. The CDR3 nucleotides read TGTGCCAGCAGCTTAGGGGGACAGATGGTATATGAGCAGTTCTTC.

In its sample, this clonotype was seen a few times. CDR3 residues: CASSFSRWDTQYF. Written as DNA, the CDR3 is TGTGCCAGCAGTTTCTCTCGTTGGGATACGCAGTATTTT. This chain links TRBV12-3 or TRBV12-4 with TRBJ2-3, with unresolved D. The CDR3 spans 13 residues. V was trimmed by 3 bases and J by 6 bases, leaving 10 bases between them.

The V and J genes are TRBV28 and TRBJ2-7, with D possibly called TRBD1 or TRBD2 (5 bases each). The CDR3 is 15 residues long. Per the germline V gene, CDR1 is MDHEN and CDR2 is SYDVKM. The ends were cut back, 5 bases at V and 2 bases at J, with 16 bases in the middle. The CDR3 spells CASSPAGTLTYEQYF. The CDR3 nucleotides read TGTGCCAGCAGTCCGGCCGGGACGCTAACCTACGAGCAGTACTTC.

The chain couples TRBV21-1 to TRBJ2-1; the table's D call, TRBD2, has no DNA check behind it. TRBV21-1 is flagged as a pseudogene. The CDR3 extends over 15 amino acids. In DNA form, the CDR3 reads TGTGCCAGCAGCAAACAGCGGGAGGGCTACAATGAGCAGTTCTTC. Its protein is CASSKQREGYNEQFF.

This rearrangement joins TRBV10-2 to TRBJ2-1; possible D gene TRBD1, 6 bases. V lost 3 bases to trimming and J lost 4 bases, with 16 bases between them. This CDR3 region has 16 residues. Germline-derived CDR1 and CDR2 are WSHSY and SAAADI. The CDR3: CASSERRQGSYNEQFF. CDR3 DNA: TGCGCCAGCAGTGAAAGGCGGCAGGGGTCATACAATGAGCAGTTCTTC.

The chain carries TRBV7-3 and TRBJ2-2; TRBD1 might be the D (6 bases). This CDR3 has 15 residues. Per the germline V gene, CDR1 is SGHTA and CDR2 is FQGTGA. Trimming took off 6 bases at V and 6 bases at J, with 17 bases between the two ends. CDR3 region: CASRSPGSGAGELFF. The DNA for the CDR3 is TGTGCCAGCAGATCGCCGGGGTCAGGGGCCGGGGAGCTGTTTTTT.

This clonotype was observed a handful of times. The rearrangement links TRBV20-1 to TRBJ1-2, with 8 bases fitting TRBD1. The J segment lost 3 bases and the V segment lost 8 bases, leaving 5 bases of the junction unmatched. Germline V gene data show CDR1 as DFQATT and CDR2 as SNEGSKA (reference sequence). The CDR3 length is 12 residues. The CDR3 protein is CSTPQGDYGYTF. CDR3 in DNA: TGCAGTACCCCACAGGGGGACTATGGCTACACCTTC.

This chain joins TRBV5-1 and TRBJ2-2; D ambiguous. The CDR3 sequence is 15 residues long. Trimming cost V 0 bases and J 3 bases, with 9 bases left between them. Germline CDR1 reads SGHRS; CDR2 reads YFSETQ. The CDR3 sequence is CASSLGVLDTGELFF. CDR3 bases: TGCGCCAGCAGCTTGGGTGTTCTAGACACCGGGGAGCTGTTTTTT.

This clonotype was found a few times. This chain links TRBV28 with TRBJ2-1; 9 bases agree with TRBD2. Germline loops: CDR1 MDHEN, CDR2 SYDVKM. Trimming took 6 bases from V and 7 from J; bases not matched to a gene: 10. CDR3 length equals 15 residues. The DNA for the CDR3 is TGTGCCAGCAGACCCCTCGCGGGAGGGCGTAATGAGCAGTTCTTC. As protein: CASRPLAGGRNEQFF. Variable domain in full (rest from reference TRBV28 and TRBJ2-1): DVKVTQSSRYLVKRTGEKVFLECVQDMDHENMFWYRQDPGLGLRLIYFSYDVKMKEKGDIPEGYSVSREKKERFSLILESASTNQTSMYLCASRPLAGGRNEQFFGPGTRLTVL.